The rows below give T cell receptor beta chains drawn from one sample of a study of beta chain features in type 1 diabetes. Libraries were prepared by immunoSEQ multiplex PCR; TCRdb keeps only in-frame clonotypes and omits some of them. The sample holds 860,000 or so clones, 17% seen once. Sequencing was carried out using naive CD4+ T cells from blood. These receptor sequences come from a woman aged 18-30 years in good health. Both conserved end residues are part of each CDR3. A D gene is named only where the DNA matches it firmly. Size is stated for part of the rows, as once, few or many counts, or as a class when the clone is expanded.

cdr3_aa	cdr3_nt	clone_size	v_call	j_call	d_call
CASRLSGYTQYF	TGTGCCAGCAGACTAAGCGGATATACGCAGTATTTT	few	TRBV6-6	TRBJ2-3	.
CASSPGTGRRYTF	TGTGCCAGCAGTCCGGGGACAGGGCGTCGCTACACCTTC	.	TRBV6-1	TRBJ1-2	TRBD1
CAISESWDSDSNQPQHF	TGTGCCATCAGTGAGTCATGGGACAGTGATAGCAATCAGCCCCAGCATTTT	.	TRBV10-3	TRBJ1-5	TRBD1
CASSDVTGGSRGELFF	TGTGCCAGCAGTGACGTGACAGGGGGTTCAAGGGGGGAGCTGTTTTTT	few	TRBV25-1	TRBJ2-2	TRBD1
CASSVYRTSYEQYF	TGTGCCAGCAGCGTGTACAGGACGTCCTACGAGCAGTACTTC	.	TRBV7-8	TRBJ2-7	.
CASSQGGQANTGELFF	TGCGCCAGCAGCCAAGGTGGCCAGGCGAACACCGGGGAGCTGTTTTTT	few	TRBV4-3	TRBJ2-2	.
CASSKASGYNEQFF	TGTGCCAGCTCGAAGGCTAGCGGGTACAATGAGCAGTTCTTC	few	TRBV2	TRBJ2-1	TRBD2
CASSYSGGVPPDTQYF	TGTGCCAGCAGTTACTCGGGGGGAGTCCCCCCAGATACGCAGTATTTT	.	TRBV6-5	TRBJ2-3	.
CASSIRSTVELFF	TGTGCCAGCAGTATTCGGAGCACCGTGGAGCTGTTTTTT	.	TRBV2	TRBJ2-2	.
CASSEGRVYEQYF	TGTGCCAGCAGTGAAGGCAGAGTCTACGAGCAGTACTTC	.	TRBV2	TRBJ2-7	.
CASSPDPYNEQFF	TGTGCCAGCAGCCCCGACCCCTACAATGAGCAGTTCTTC	few	TRBV9	TRBJ2-1	.
CASSTIERQGFFEQYF	TGTGCCAGCAGTACAATCGAGCGACAGGGTTTTTTCGAGCAGTACTTC	.	TRBV28	TRBJ2-7	TRBD1
CASSGDRTYRGEQYF	TGTGCCAGCAGCGGGGACAGGACTTATCGGGGCGAGCAGTACTTC	.	TRBV5-6	TRBJ2-7	TRBD1
CASSPVTDTQYF	TGTGCCAGCAGTCCGGTGACAGATACGCAGTATTTT	.	TRBV7-9	TRBJ2-3	.
CATSSWGGTSQETQYF	TGTGCCACCAGCTCCTGGGGGGGCACTAGTCAAGAGACCCAGTACTTC	few	TRBV15	TRBJ2-5	.
CASSWFLAGTGELFF	TGTGCCAGCAGCTGGTTCCTAGCGGGAACCGGGGAGCTGTTTTTT	few	TRBV7-9	TRBJ2-2	TRBD2
CASSVQSGNTIYF	TGTGCCAGCAGCGTGCAGTCCGGAAACACCATATATTTT	.	TRBV7-2	TRBJ1-3	.
CATSRVKSGQGFVETQYF	TGTGCCACCAGCAGAGTGAAGTCTGGACAGGGGTTTGTTGAGACCCAGTACTTC	.	TRBV15	TRBJ2-5	TRBD1
CASSFTAGTNYGYTF	TGTGCCAGCAGTTTCACCGCAGGGACGAACTATGGCTACACCTTC	.	TRBV28	TRBJ1-2	.
CASSYFQGAGEQYF	TGTGCCAGCAGTTACTTTCAGGGTGCCGGCGAGCAGTACTTC	.	TRBV6-6	TRBJ2-7	.
CASSRISGKETQYF	TGTGCCAGCAGTAGGATTAGCGGTAAAGAGACCCAGTACTTC	few	TRBV11-2	TRBJ2-5	.
CSVSVGVDYGYTF	TGCAGCGTTTCAGTAGGGGTAGACTATGGCTACACCTTC	few	TRBV29-1	TRBJ1-2	.
CASSLGAAGGVQTQYF	TGTGCCAGCAGCTTGGGTGCCGCGGGAGGCGTACAGACCCAGTACTTC	.	TRBV5-6	TRBJ2-5	TRBD2